This entry lists 30 T cell receptor beta chains sequenced from one sample in a study of T cell repertoires in cytomegalovirus infection. Their antigens are not known. Via MiXCR, TCRdb re-called the reads, giving one row per CDR3 protein. Altogether about a million distinct CDR3 sequences are present, roughly 30% being singletons, with the ten largest covering about an eighth. Material: cultured CD8+ T cells from PBMCs, obtained from culture after CMV antigen stimulation. The receptors originated from a human donor in good health (CMV status not recorded). Some clones in this sample may be carry-over from other donors' samples.

The genes are TRBV7-4 and TRBJ1-2, with TRBD1 identical over 9 bases. The germline V gene has CDR1 SGHVT and CDR2 SQSDAQ. This CDR3 comprises 13 residues. After removal of 6 bases from V and 8 bases from J, the junction contained 7 bases not matched to a gene. CDR3: CASSYRGLQGYTF. DNA for the CDR3: TGTGCCAGCAGTTACAGGGGGCTACAGGGCTACACCTTC.

The chain combines TRBV5-4 with TRBJ2-5; 11 bases are a match to TRBD2. After removal of 1 base from V and 5 bases from J, the junction contained 10 bases not matched to a gene. This CDR3 has 17 amino acids. Germline CDR1 and CDR2: SGHNT and YYREEE (reference sequence). CDR3 residues: CASSLYVPTSGEETQYF. CDR3 in DNA: TGTGCCAGCAGCTTGTATGTCCCGACTAGCGGGGAGGAGACCCAGTACTTC.

This clonotype was detected once. This sequence joins TRBV5-1 and TRBJ2-7; D tentatively reads TRBD1 or TRBD2 (6 bases each). CDR3 length: 14 amino acids. Trimming removed 4 bases from V and 4 bases from J, with 15 bases in between. Germline CDR1 reads SGHRS; CDR2 reads YFSETQ. CDR3 bases: TGCGCCAGCAGCGCAAGGGGGGCGCTTTACGAGCAGTACTTC. This encodes CASSARGALYEQYF.

This clonotype turned up a few times. The gene calls are TRBV20-1 and TRBJ1-2; D is possibly TRBD1 (5 bases). V lost 2 bases and J lost 0, with 7 bases in between. The CDR3 has 13 residues. Germline CDR1 is DFQATT and CDR2 is SNEGSKA (reference sequence). The CDR3 region has the DNA TGCAGTGCTAGAAGGGGAACTAACTATGGCTACACCTTC. It codes for CSARRGTNYGYTF.

The rearrangement links TRBV29-1 to TRBJ1-3; tentative D call: TRBD1 (5 bases). The germline V and J ends were trimmed by 6 bases and 0 bases, with 12 bases remaining between them. Germline V gene data show CDR1 as SQVTM and CDR2 as ANQGSEA. The CDR3 is 14 amino acids. CDR3 sequence reads: CSVLRDYSGNTIYF. In DNA, the CDR3 is TGCAGCGTCCTTCGGGACTACTCTGGAAACACCATATATTTT.

The chain links TRBV7-8 to TRBJ2-5; TRBD2 matches at 11 bases. Germline CDR1 is SGHVS and CDR2 is FQNEAQ. This CDR3 region has 17 residues. V dropped 5 bases and J dropped 4; count of bases not matched to a gene: 12. CDR3 coding DNA: TGTGCCAGCAGCCCAACTATCGGGACTAGCGGATTAGAGACCCAGTACTTC. Its protein is CASSPTIGTSGLETQYF.

The rearrangement joins TRBV9 to TRBJ1-2; D is unclear. Germline CDR1 reads SGDLS; CDR2 reads YYNGEE. CDR3 length: 14 residues. The V end was cut by 0 bases, the J end by 8 bases, with 14 bases between. The CDR3 reads CASSVDSQPGGYTF. The CDR3 nucleotides are TGTGCCAGCAGCGTAGACAGCCAACCTGGGGGCTACACCTTC.

The V call is TRBV7-8, the J call TRBJ2-3; D not resolved. CDR1 is SGHVS, CDR2 FQNEAQ, per germline. The V and J ends lost 5 bases and 0 bases respectively, with 24 bases between them. The CDR3 runs 19 residues. The CDR3 reads CASSVPDADFLSSTDTQYF. CDR3 nucleotides: TGTGCCAGCAGCGTTCCGGACGCAGACTTCCTCTCTAGCACAGATACGCAGTATTTT.

This clonotype appeared a few times. V usage is TRBV2 and J usage is TRBJ1-5; D gene unclear. The CDR3 runs to 17 residues. Between the trimmed V and J ends, which lost 1 base and 5 bases, there was a span of 18 bases. Looked up from germline, CDR1 is SNHLY and CDR2 is FYNNEI. Here the CDR3 reads CASSEEMGKGIDQPQHF. In nucleotides, the CDR3 is TGTGCCAGCAGTGAAGAGATGGGGAAAGGTATTGATCAGCCCCAGCATTTT.

This clonotype was counted between two and nine times. The chain employs TRBV23-1 and TRBJ1-2; unclear D gene. TRBV23-1 is classed as an ORF, of uncertain function. The CDR3 is made up of 14 amino acids. Trimming stripped 2 bases from V and 5 bases from J, with 12 bases between. As DNA, the CDR3 is TGCGCCAGCAGTCAAGTCCGGGGAACATATGGCTACACCTTC. This gives the protein CASSQVRGTYGYTF.

V and J are TRBV20-1 and TRBJ1-5, with a weak D call TRBD1 (6 bases). This CDR3 contains 18 residues. Trimming took 3 bases from V and 0 from J, leaving 21 bases between them. CDR1 and CDR2 from the germline V gene are DFQATT and SNEGSKA (reference sequence). The CDR3 protein is CSASAYETGDYSNQPQHF. CDR3 DNA: TGCAGTGCTAGCGCCTATGAGACAGGAGACTATAGCAATCAGCCCCAGCATTTT.

V gene TRBV10-3 combines with J gene TRBJ2-7, with TRBD1 matching over 9 bases. The CDR3 totals 17 residues. Germline assignment: CDR1 ENHRY and CDR2 SYGVKD. V lost 6 bases to trimming and J lost 0 bases; unmatched junction nucleotides: 12. The CDR3 protein is CAIRMMGLTGGSYEQYF. CDR3 in DNA: TGTGCCATCAGGATGATGGGGTTGACAGGGGGCTCCTACGAGCAGTACTTC.

This clonotype has just a few counts. V gene TRBV24-1 combines with J gene TRBJ2-7; TRBD1 or TRBD2 may be the D gene (5 bases each). Trimming left V 11 bases short and J 2 bases short, with 12 bases between. The CDR3 extends over 12 amino acids. Germline values: CDR1 KGHDR, CDR2 SFDVKD. Here the CDR3 reads CAIAPGPYEQYF. As DNA, the CDR3 is TGTGCCATTGCCCCGGGACCCTACGAGCAGTACTTC.

The chain uses TRBV7-9 and TRBJ2-5; D gene unclear. V lost 0 bases, J lost 6 bases, and 11 bases lay in between. CDR1 SEHNR and CDR2 FQNEAQ come from the germline V gene (reference sequence). CDR3 length: 14 residues. CDR3 in amino acids: CASSLAVGLQTQYF. The CDR3 DNA reads TGTGCCAGCAGCTTAGCGGTGGGTTTACAGACCCAGTACTTC.

The V and J genes are TRBV4-1 and TRBJ2-1; the match to TRBD2 covers 8 bases. The germline gives CDR1 MGHRA, CDR2 YSYEKL. This CDR3 has 16 residues. The V and J ends lost 0 bases and 10 bases, in that order; junction bases with no gene match: 11. The CDR3 protein is CASSQDKRGGPAEQFF. The DNA for the CDR3 is TGCGCCAGCAGCCAAGATAAACGCGGGGGGCCCGCAGAGCAGTTCTTC.

V and J are TRBV6-5 and TRBJ1-2; D might be TRBD1 (6 bases). Per germline, CDR1 MNHEY and CDR2 SVGAGI. This CDR3 region has 16 residues. Deletions cut 0 bases from V and 10 bases from J, with 21 bases between. CDR3 sequence reads: CASSYSPGQGKDDYTF. In DNA, the CDR3 is TGTGCCAGCAGTTACTCTCCCGGGCAGGGGAAGGATGACTACACCTTC.

In this sample, this clonotype turned up a few times. The chain combines TRBV6-6 with TRBJ1-1; D is unclear. V lost 2 bases and J lost 1, with 29 bases in between. Germline V gene lookup returns CDR1 MNHNY and CDR2 SVGAGI (reference sequence). This CDR3 has 21 residues. CDR3 sequence reads: CASSYPREPPDGGWSNTEAFF. The CDR3 DNA is TGTGCCAGCAGTTACCCCCGAGAACCTCCGGACGGAGGCTGGTCGAACACTGAAGCTTTCTTT.

In its sample, this clonotype was seen a few times. The V gene is TRBV6-6, the J gene TRBJ2-5, with D possibly being TRBD1 (5 bases). V shed 0 bases and J shed 5 bases, with 10 bases lying between them. The CDR3 extends over 14 amino acids. Per germline, CDR1 MNHNY and CDR2 SVGAGI (reference sequence). CDR3 bases: TGTGCCAGCAGTTACTCAAGGGGTAGTGAGACCCAGTACTTC. It yields the protein CASSYSRGSETQYF.

This clonotype has only a few counts. The chain uses TRBV6-5 and TRBJ2-5; D perhaps matches TRBD1 (6 bases). The germline V and J ends were trimmed by 2 bases and 7 bases, with 11 bases remaining between them. The CDR3 totals 13 residues. The germline V gene has CDR1 MNHEY and CDR2 SVGAGI. The CDR3 nucleotides are TGTGCCAGCAGTTACGGGGGCGAGGGGACCCAGTACTTC. Its protein product is CASSYGGEGTQYF.

The rearrangement uses TRBV3-1 and TRBJ1-2; weak D call: TRBD1 (5 bases). The germline V and J ends were trimmed by 0 bases and 3 bases, with 20 bases remaining between them. The CDR3 consists of 18 residues. Germline loops: CDR1 LGHDT, CDR2 YNNKEL (reference sequence). CDR3 sequence (DNA): TGTGCCAGCAGCCAAGAAGTCGGCAGGGCCAATGTGGACTATGGCTACACCTTC. Its translation: CASSQEVGRANVDYGYTF.

This clonotype came up a few times. V and J are TRBV27 and TRBJ2-7, with D maybe TRBD1 (6 bases). This CDR3 is built from 13 residues. The germline CDR1 and CDR2 sequences are MNHEY and SMNVEV (reference sequence). V was pared by 6 bases and J by 3 bases, with 12 bases between. CDR3 loop: CASRPGHNYEQYF. As DNA, the CDR3 is TGTGCCAGCAGGCCGGGACACAACTACGAGCAGTACTTC.

CDR3 DNA sequence: TGTGCCAGCAGCTATAGACTAGCGGTCTCCAATGAGCAGTTCTTC. This gives the protein CASSYRLAVSNEQFF. J is TRBJ2-1 and V is TRBV7-2, with 9 bases matching TRBD2. The J segment lost 6 bases and the V segment lost 4 bases, leaving 7 bases of the junction unmatched. Germline CDR1 SGHTA, CDR2 FQGNSA. The CDR3 has 15 amino acids.

This sequence joins TRBV27 and TRBJ2-7, with 9 bases identical to TRBD1. V was pared by 5 bases and J by 3 bases, with 8 bases of the junction left unmatched. CDR3 size: 15 residues. The germline CDR1 and CDR2 sequences are MNHEY and SMNVEV (reference sequence). CDR3 DNA: TGTGCCAGCAGTCCCGGACAGGGGTTCGGCTACGAGCAGTACTTC. Translation gives CASSPGQGFGYEQYF.

This clonotype was observed a few times. The chain has TRBV7-6 and TRBJ1-3, with D unclear. CDR1 is SGHVS, CDR2 FNYEAQ, per germline. The CDR3 sequence is 13 residues long. V was shortened by 0 bases and J by 4 bases, with 4 bases between the two germline ends. The CDR3 reads CASSLAWGNTIYF. In DNA, the CDR3 is TGTGCCAGCAGCTTAGCTTGGGGAAACACCATATATTTT.

The CDR3 sequence is CASSLKGRRNELFF. CDR3 DNA sequence: TGTGCCAGCAGCTTGAAGGGGCGCAGGAACGAACTGTTTTTT. The genes are TRBV5-4 and TRBJ1-4; possibly TRBD1 for D (5 bases). CDR3 length: 14 residues. The V gene's germline CDR1 is SGHNT and CDR2 YYREEE (reference sequence). The V end was cut by 1 base, the J end by 12 bases, with 16 bases between.

This clonotype was detected ten times or more. V is TRBV7-9 and J is TRBJ2-2; no reliable D call. The CDR3 sequence is 17 residues long. The V gene's germline CDR1 is SEHNR and CDR2 FQNEAQ (reference sequence). The V end lost 0 bases, the J end lost 0 bases, and 11 bases lay between the germline ends. CDR3 region: CASSLANRLANTGELFF. CDR3 nucleotides: TGTGCCAGCAGCTTAGCAAACAGACTCGCGAACACCGGGGAGCTGTTTTTT.

This clonotype occurred once. J is TRBJ2-5 and V is TRBV9, with D possibly TRBD2 on 5 matching bases. V was clipped by 0 bases and J by 2 bases, with 11 bases between them. The CDR3 totals 15 residues. CDR1 and CDR2 from the germline V gene are SGDLS and YYNGEE. CDR3 protein: CASSVDPRGQETQYF. CDR3 DNA sequence: TGTGCCAGCAGCGTAGATCCGAGAGGGCAAGAGACCCAGTACTTC.

The table lists this clonotype with many counts. The chain couples TRBV27 to TRBJ1-5, with D hard to call. V was cut by 5 bases and J by 2 bases, with 10 bases left in between. The germline CDR1 and CDR2 sequences are MNHEY and SMNVEV (reference sequence). The CDR3 is made up of 14 amino acids. The CDR3 bases are TGTGCCAGCAGTCAAGGCCTCGGCAATCAGCCCCAGCATTTT. Translation: CASSQGLGNQPQHF.

On this clonotype: An end of the junction differs from the germline gene, which may be a read error. The chain carries TRBV6-6 and TRBJ2-2; D is unresolved. In germline, CDR1 is MNHNY, CDR2 SVGAGI (reference sequence). The CDR3 is made up of 11 amino acids. Here the CDR3 reads CVSRFTGELFF. CDR3 DNA: TGTGTCAGCAGGTTCACCGGGGAGCTGTTTTTT.

This chain joins TRBV7-2 and TRBJ1-1; 7 nucleotides agree with TRBD1. J gave up 2 bases and V 5 bases, and 8 bases lay outside the gene matches. The CDR3 is made up of 15 amino acids. Per germline, CDR1 SGHTA and CDR2 FQGNSA. The CDR3 DNA sequence: TGTGCCAGCAGCATCAGGACAGGAGTTAACACTGAAGCTTTCTTT. Translation gives CASSIRTGVNTEAFF. Variable domain in full (rest from reference TRBV7-2 and TRBJ1-1): GAGVSQSPSNKVTEKGKDVELRCDPISGHTALYWYRQSLGQGLEFLIYFQGNSAPDKSGLPSDRFSAERTGGSVSTLTIQRTQQEDSAVYLCASSIRTGVNTEAFFGQGTRLTVV.